This TCR beta chain was identified in a study of identical twins. The CDR3 totals 16 residues. With V trimmed by 4 bases and J by 6 bases, 12 bases remained unmatched. Germline V gives CDR1 ENHRY, CDR2 SYGVKD. This clonotype was seen a few times. The target antigen is unknown. The study's findings and limits: The abundant beta clonotypes from cord blood had fewer insertions, and memory repertoires had none of this.

TCRdb processed the 5' RACE reads anew with MiXCR; each CDR3 protein has one entry. Of about 250,000 distinct CDR3 sequences listed, 7.5% were seen once; the top ten hold around 5%. These data were also filed under a second study, of yellow fever vaccine responses in identical twins. That source notes: Twins' vaccine T cell responses were reported to seem partly convergent and partly personalized.

The receptor comes from a woman aged 18-30 years in good health. This sequence joins TRBV10-3 and TRBJ2-3, with 8 bases lining up with TRBD2. The sample comprised CD8+ T cells sorted from blood. The CDR3 DNA reads TGTGCCATCAGTGTACCTAGCGGGCCAGGCCGGGATACGCAGTATTTT. Translated, it gives CAISVPSGPGRDTQYF.